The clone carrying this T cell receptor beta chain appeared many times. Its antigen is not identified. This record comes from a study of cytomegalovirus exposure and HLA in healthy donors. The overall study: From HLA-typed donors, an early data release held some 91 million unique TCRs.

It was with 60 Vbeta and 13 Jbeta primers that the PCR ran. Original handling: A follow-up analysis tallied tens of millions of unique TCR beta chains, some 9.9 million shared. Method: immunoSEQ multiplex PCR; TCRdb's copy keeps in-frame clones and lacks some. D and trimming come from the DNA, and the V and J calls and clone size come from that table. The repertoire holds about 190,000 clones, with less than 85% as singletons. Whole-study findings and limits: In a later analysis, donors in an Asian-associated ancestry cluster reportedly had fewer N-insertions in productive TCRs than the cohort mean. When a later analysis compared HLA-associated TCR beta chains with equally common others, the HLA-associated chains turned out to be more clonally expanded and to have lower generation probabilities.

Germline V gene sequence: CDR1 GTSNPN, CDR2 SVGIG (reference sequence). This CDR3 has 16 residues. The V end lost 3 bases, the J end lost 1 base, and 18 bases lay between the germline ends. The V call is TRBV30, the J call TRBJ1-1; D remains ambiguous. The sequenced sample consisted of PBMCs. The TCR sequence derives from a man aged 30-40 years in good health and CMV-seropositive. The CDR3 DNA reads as TGTGCCTGGAGGAGGGATCGGGCGCGCTCGAACACTGAAGCTTTCTTT. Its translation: CAWRRDRARSNTEAFF.